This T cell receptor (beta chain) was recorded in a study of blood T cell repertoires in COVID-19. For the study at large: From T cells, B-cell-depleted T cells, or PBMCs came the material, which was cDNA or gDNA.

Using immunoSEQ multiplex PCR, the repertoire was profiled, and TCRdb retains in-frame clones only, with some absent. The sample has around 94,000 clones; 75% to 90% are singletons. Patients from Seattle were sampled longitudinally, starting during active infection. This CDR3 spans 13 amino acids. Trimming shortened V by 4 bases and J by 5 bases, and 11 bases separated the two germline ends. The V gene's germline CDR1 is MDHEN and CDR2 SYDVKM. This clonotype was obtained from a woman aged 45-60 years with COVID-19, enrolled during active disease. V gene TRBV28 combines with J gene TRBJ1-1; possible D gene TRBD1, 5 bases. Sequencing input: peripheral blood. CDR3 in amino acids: CASSWKGATEAFF. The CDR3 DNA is TGTGCCAGCAGTTGGAAAGGGGCGACTGAAGCTTTCTTT.